This T cell receptor beta chain originates from a study of T cell changes during pregnancy in multiple sclerosis. Measured with immunoSEQ multiplex PCR; TCRdb has only the in-frame clones, and not every one. The sample holds roughly 50,000 clones; roughly 92% are singletons and the top ten take around 0.25%. This CDR3 comprises 16 residues. CDR1 and CDR2 (germline): SNHLY, FYNNEI. V dropped 6 bases and J dropped 0; count of bases not matched to a gene: 6. This TCR derives from a female donor with multiple sclerosis, enrolled in a pregnancy study. Sequenced here: CD4+ T cells from peripheral blood mononuclear cells, sampled in the third trimester of pregnancy. The chain links TRBV2 to TRBJ2-7, with 12 bases matching TRBD2. The CDR3 is CASRGLAGPRSYEQYF. The CDR3 nucleotides read TGTGCCAGCAGAGGACTAGCGGGGCCCCGCTCCTACGAGCAGTACTTC.